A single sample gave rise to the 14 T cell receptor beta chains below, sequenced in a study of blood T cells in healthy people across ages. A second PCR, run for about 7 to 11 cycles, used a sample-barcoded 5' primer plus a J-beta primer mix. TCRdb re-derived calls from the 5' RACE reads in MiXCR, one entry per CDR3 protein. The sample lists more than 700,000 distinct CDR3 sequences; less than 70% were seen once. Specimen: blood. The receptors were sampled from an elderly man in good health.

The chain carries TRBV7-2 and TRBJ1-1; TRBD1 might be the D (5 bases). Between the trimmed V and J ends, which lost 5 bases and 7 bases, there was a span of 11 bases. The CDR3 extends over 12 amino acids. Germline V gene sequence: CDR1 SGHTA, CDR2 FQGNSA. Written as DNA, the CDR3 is TGTGCCAGCAGCCGAGACAGTCTTGAAGCTTTCTTT. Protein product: CASSRDSLEAFF.

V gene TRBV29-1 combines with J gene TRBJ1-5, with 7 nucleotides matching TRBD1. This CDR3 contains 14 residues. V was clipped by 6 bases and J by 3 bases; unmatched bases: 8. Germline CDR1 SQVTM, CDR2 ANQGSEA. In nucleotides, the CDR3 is TGCAGCGTCGCACAGGGGAATGACAATCAGCCCCAGCATTTT. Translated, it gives CSVAQGNDNQPQHF.

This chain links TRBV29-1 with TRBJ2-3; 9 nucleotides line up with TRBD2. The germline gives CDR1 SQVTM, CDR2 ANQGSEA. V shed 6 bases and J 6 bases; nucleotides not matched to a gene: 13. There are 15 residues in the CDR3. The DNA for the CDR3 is TGCAGCGTCGGGACTAGCTCCTCGAAAGTGGATACGCAGTATTTT. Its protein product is CSVGTSSSKVDTQYF.

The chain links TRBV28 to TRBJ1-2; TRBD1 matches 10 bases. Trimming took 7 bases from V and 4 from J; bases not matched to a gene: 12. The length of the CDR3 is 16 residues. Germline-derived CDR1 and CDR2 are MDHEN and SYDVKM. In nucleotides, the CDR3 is TGTGCCAGCACCCCCCGGGGACAGGGGCGGGGCTATGGCTACACCTTC. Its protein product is CASTPRGQGRGYGYTF.

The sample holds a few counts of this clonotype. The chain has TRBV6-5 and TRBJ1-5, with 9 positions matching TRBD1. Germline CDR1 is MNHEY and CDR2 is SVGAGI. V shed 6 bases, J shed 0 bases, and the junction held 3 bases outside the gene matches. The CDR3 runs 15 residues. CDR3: CASRRTGDSNQPQHF. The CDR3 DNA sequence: TGTGCCAGCAGGCGGACAGGGGATAGCAATCAGCCCCAGCATTTT.

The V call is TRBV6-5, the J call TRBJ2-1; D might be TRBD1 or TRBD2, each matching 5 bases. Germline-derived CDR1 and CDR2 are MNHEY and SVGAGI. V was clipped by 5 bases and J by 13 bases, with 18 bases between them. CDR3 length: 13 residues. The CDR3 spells CASSQAPPGTQFF. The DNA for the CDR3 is TGTGCCAGCAGTCAAGCGCCACCGGGGACCCAGTTCTTC.

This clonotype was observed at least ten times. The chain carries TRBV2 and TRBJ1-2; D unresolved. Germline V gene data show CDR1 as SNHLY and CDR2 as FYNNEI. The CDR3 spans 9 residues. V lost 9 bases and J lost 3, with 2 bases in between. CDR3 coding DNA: TGTGCCAGGGACTATGGCTACACCTTC. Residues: CARDYGYTF.

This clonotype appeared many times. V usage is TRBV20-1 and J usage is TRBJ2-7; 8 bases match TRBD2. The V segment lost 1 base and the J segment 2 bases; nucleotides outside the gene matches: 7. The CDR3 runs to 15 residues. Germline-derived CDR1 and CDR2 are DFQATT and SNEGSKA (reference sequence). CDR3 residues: CSARAVGLGPYEQYF. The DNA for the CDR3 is TGCAGTGCTAGAGCGGTGGGACTAGGCCCCTACGAGCAGTACTTC.

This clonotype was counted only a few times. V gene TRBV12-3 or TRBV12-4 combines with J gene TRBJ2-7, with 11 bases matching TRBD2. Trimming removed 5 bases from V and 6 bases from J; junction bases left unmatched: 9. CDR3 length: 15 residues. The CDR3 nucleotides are TGTGCCAGCAGTCCCGGACTAGCGGGTATAGGCGAGCAGTACTTC. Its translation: CASSPGLAGIGEQYF.

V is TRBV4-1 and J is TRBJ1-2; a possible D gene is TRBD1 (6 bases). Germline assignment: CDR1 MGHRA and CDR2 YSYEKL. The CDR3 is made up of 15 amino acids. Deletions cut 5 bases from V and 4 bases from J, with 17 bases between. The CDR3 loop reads CASSYFQGPSYGYTF. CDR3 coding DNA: TGCGCCAGCAGCTATTTCCAGGGGCCCTCCTATGGCTACACCTTC.

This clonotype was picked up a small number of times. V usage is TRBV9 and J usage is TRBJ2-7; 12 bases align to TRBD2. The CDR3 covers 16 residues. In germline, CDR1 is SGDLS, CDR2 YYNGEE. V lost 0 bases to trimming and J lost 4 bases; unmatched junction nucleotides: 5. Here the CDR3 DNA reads TGTGCCAGCAGCGTAGCGGGGACTAGCGGGCTTTACGAGCAGTACTTC. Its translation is CASSVAGTSGLYEQYF. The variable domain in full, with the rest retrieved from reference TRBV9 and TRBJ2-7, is DSGVTQTPKHLITATGQRVTLRCSPRSGDLSVYWYQQSLDQGLQFLIQYYNGEERAKGNILERFSAQQFPDLHSELNLSSLELGDSALYFCASSVAGTSGLYEQYFGPGTRLTVT.

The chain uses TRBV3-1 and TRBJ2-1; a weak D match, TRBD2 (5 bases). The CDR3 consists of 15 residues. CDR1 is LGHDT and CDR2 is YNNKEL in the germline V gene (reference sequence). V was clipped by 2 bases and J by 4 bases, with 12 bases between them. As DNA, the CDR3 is TGTGCCAGCAGCCAAAGAGGGTCCGAATACAATGAGCAGTTCTTC. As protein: CASSQRGSEYNEQFF.

For the CDR3, the DNA is TGTGCCAGCAGTTACCCGGGACTAGAATACAATGAGCAGTTCTTC. The encoded protein is CASSYPGLEYNEQFF. This chain connects TRBV6-5 to TRBJ2-1; 8 bases map to TRBD2. With V trimmed by 2 bases and J by 4 bases, 4 bases remained unmatched. This CDR3 region has 15 residues. CDR1 and CDR2 (germline): MNHEY, SVGAGI.

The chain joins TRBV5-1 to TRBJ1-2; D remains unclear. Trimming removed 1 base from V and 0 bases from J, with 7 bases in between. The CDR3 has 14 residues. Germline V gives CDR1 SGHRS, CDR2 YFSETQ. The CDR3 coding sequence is TGCGCCAGCAGCTTGAGCGGAACTAACTATGGCTACACCTTC. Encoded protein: CASSLSGTNYGYTF.